The clone carrying this TCR beta chain has only one observation. What it binds is not known. This may be a read error, as it is one base from a much larger clone. Rearranged V-D-J TRB sequences were amplified with a mixed TRB-A/B primer pool. TCRdb passed the multiplex PCR reads through MiXCR, listing each CDR3 protein once. Found here are 3,200 or so distinct CDR3 sequences, roughly 20% of them singletons; the top ten hold 30% to 50%. Trimming took 9 bases from V and 2 from J, leaving 16 bases between them. The CDR3 loop spans 14 amino acids. Germline CDR1 and CDR2: SGHKS and YYEKEE (reference sequence). Amplification of TCR beta used genomic DNA extracted from peripheral blood. These data come from a study of T cell repertoires in aging, cancer and after chemotherapy. Study details: Chronic lymphocytic leukemia patients on fludarabine- or bendamustine-based regimens gave paired samples before and after chemotherapy. General study points: Immunological memory after chemotherapy cannot be judged from the repertoire data. Thymic emigration or peripheral T cell expansion may be impaired by lymphoid organ infiltration in hematological cancer.

Sequencing used blood. The genes are TRBV5-5 and TRBJ2-3; D ambiguous. The source of this sequence is a human donor with a blood cancer. Written as DNA, the CDR3 is TGTGCCACAGCTCGGGTGGGGTCCACAGATACGCAGTATTTT. Its translation: CATARVGSTDTQYF.